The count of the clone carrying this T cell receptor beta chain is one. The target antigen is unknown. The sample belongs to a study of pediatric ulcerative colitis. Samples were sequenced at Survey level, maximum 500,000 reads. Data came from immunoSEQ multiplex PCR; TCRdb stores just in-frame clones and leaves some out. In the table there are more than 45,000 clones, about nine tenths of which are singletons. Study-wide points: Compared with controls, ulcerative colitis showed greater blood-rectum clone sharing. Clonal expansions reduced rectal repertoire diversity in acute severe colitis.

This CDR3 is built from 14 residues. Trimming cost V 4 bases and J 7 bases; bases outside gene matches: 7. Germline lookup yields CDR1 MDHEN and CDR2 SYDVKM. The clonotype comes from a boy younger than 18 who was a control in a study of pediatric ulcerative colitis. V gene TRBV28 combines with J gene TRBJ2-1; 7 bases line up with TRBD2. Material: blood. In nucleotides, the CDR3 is TGTGCCAGCAGTTCAGTGGCGGGAGTGAATGAGCAGTTCTTC. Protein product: CASSSVAGVNEQFF.